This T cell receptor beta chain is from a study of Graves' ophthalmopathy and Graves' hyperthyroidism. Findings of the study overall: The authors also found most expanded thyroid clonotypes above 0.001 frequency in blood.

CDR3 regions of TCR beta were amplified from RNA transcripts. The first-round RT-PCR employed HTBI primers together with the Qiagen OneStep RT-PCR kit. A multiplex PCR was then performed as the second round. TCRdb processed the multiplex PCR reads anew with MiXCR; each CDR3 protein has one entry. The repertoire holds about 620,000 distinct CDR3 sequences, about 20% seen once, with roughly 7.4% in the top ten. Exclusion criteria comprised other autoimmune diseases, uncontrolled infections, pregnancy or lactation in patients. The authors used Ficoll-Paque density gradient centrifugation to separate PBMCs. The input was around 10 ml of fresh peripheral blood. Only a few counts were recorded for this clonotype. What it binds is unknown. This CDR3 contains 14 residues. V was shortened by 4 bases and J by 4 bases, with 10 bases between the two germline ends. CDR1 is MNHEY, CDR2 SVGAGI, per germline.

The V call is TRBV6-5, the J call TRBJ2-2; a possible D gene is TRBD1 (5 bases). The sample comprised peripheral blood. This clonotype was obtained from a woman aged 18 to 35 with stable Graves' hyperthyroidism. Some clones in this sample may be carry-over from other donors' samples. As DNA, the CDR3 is TGTGCCAGCAGTTCATCGACAGTCACCGGGGAGCTGTTTTTT. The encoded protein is CASSSSTVTGELFF.